Listed below are T cell receptor beta chains from one sample, sequenced in a study of blood T cell repertoires in COVID-19. Method: immunoSEQ multiplex PCR; TCRdb's copy keeps in-frame clones and lacks some. The profile shows some 150,000 clones, about 87% of them singletons. The sequencing sample was made of peripheral blood. The receptor source for this set is a woman aged 50 to 60 with active or convalescent COVID-19. Each CDR3 is given with its conserved first and last residue. Fields, in order: J gene, V gene, CDR3 length, clone size, D gene, CDR3 DNA, CDR3 protein. A D gene is named only where the DNA matches it firmly. Part of the rows lack a size; the others show once, few, many or a class for expanded clones.

TRBJ1-5,TRBV24-1,14,NA,TRBD1,TGTGCCACCAGCCAAACAGGGGTCCATCAGCCCCAGCATTTT,CATSQTGVHQPQHF
TRBJ1-5,TRBV2,18,NA,NA,TGTGCCAGCAGTGAAGCTCAGTTCGGGACACAGAGCAATCAGCCCCAGCATTTT,CASSEAQFGTQSNQPQHF
TRBJ1-4,TRBV4-3,16,NA,TRBD1,TGCGCCAGCAGCACCCTCGGACAGGGGAAAAATGAAAAACTGTTTTTT,CASSTLGQGKNEKLFF
TRBJ2-2,TRBV5-1,15,NA,TRBD1,TGCGCCAGCAGTCCACAGGGGGCAGGCACCGGGGAGCTGTTTTTT,CASSPQGAGTGELFF
TRBJ2-3,TRBV7-2,17,NA,NA,TGTGCCAGCAGCTTCACAGCCGGGGGTAGCGGAGCAGATACGCAGTATTTT,CASSFTAGGSGADTQYF
TRBJ1-1,TRBV7-9,15,NA,NA,TGTGCCAGCAGCTCGGGGACAACTTTGAACACTGAAGCTTTCTTT,CASSSGTTLNTEAFF
TRBJ1-5,TRBV2,15,NA,NA,TGTGCCAGCAGTGGACAGTCCTATAGCAATCAGCCCCAGCATTTT,CASSGQSYSNQPQHF
TRBJ1-1,TRBV9,15,NA,TRBD1,TGTGCCAGCAGCGTCCGCGGGACAGGGAACACTGAAGCTTTCTTT,CASSVRGTGNTEAFF
TRBJ2-1,TRBV6-2/TRBV6-3,15,NA,TRBD2,TGTGCCAGCAGTTACGTGCTAGCGGGAGACAATGAGCAGTTCTTC,CASSYVLAGDNEQFF
TRBJ1-1,TRBV7-6,12,NA,NA,TGTGCCAGCAGCGAGGGGGGGCTTGAAGCTTTCTTT,CASSEGGLEAFF
TRBJ1-2,TRBV12-3/TRBV12-4,13,few,NA,TGTGCCAGCAGCCCGCCGGAGGACTATGGCTACACCTTC,CASSPPEDYGYTF
TRBJ1-4,TRBV15,13,NA,NA,TGTGCCACCAGCACGACCAGGCCCGAAAAACTGTTTTTT,CATSTTRPEKLFF
TRBJ2-7,TRBV30,14,NA,NA,TGTGCCTGGAGTGTTGGGGCGGAAGGCTACGAGCAGTACTTC,CAWSVGAEGYEQYF
TRBJ2-3,TRBV11-3,17,NA,TRBD2,TGTGCCAGCAGCTTAGAGGCGCCAGGGCGGGGGACAGATACGCAGTATTTT,CASSLEAPGRGTDTQYF
TRBJ2-3,TRBV7-6,15,NA,TRBD2,TGTGCCAGCAGCTCGCGGGGGGGCCCCGGAGATACGCAGTATTTT,CASSSRGGPGDTQYF
TRBJ1-2,TRBV18,15,NA,NA,TGTGCCAGCTCACCGAGCCCGAATTTAACCGGGGGCTACACCTTC,CASSPSPNLTGGYTF
TRBJ1-1,TRBV2,11,once,NA,TGTGCCAGCAGCCTTGACATCAGAGCTTTCTTT,CASSLDIRAFF
TRBJ1-6,TRBV6-5,16,few,TRBD1,TGTGCCAGCAGTTACCCCCGACAGGGCCTGAATTCACCCCTCCACTTT,CASSYPRQGLNSPLHF
TRBJ2-5,TRBV7-8,14,NA,TRBD1,TGTGCCAGCAGCTCCGGGACAGTCCAAGAGACCCAGTACTTC,CASSSGTVQETQYF
TRBJ1-2,TRBV7-9,12,NA,NA,TGTGCCAGCAGCTTAGACAGCTATGGCTACACCTTC,CASSLDSYGYTF
TRBJ2-2,TRBV28,15,NA,TRBD2,TGTGCCAGCAGTTTAGGAATAGCGGGAGTGGGGGAGCTGTTTTTT,CASSLGIAGVGELFF
TRBJ1-2,TRBV5-4,15,once,TRBD1,TGTGCCAGCAGCCCTGACTCGGACAGGGTTGATGGCTACACCTTC,CASSPDSDRVDGYTF
TRBJ1-2,TRBV6-5,11,NA,TRBD1,TGTGCCGGTGTACAGGGGAACGGCTACACCTTC,CAGVQGNGYTF
TRBJ2-7,TRBV5-1,13,NA,TRBD2,TGCGCCAGCAGCTTCGGGACTAGCTACGAGCAGTACTTC,CASSFGTSYEQYF